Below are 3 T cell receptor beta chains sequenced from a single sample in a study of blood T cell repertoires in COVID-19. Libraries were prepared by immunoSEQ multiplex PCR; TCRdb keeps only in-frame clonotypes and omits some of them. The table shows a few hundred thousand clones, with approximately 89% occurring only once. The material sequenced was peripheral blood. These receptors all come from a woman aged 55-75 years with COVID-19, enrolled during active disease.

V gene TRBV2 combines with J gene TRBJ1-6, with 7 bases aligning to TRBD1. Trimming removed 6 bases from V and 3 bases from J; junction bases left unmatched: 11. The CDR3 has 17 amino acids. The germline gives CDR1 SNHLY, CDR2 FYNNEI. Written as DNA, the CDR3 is TGTGCCAGCAGCAAGTCGCCGGGACAGAGCTATAATTCACCCCTCCACTTT. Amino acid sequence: CASSKSPGQSYNSPLHF.

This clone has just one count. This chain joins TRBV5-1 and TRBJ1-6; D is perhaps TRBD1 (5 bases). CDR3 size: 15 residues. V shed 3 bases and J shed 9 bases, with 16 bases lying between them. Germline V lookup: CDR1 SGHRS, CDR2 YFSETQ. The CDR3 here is CASSSLAGSVSPLHF. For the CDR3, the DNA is TGCGCCAGCAGCTCACTTGCAGGGTCGGTTTCACCCCTCCACTTT.

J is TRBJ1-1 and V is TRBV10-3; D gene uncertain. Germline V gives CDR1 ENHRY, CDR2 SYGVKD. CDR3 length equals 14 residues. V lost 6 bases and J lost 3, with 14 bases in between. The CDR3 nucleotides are TGTGCCATCAGCGAAGAACCCGCGTACACTGAAGCTTTCTTT. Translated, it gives CAISEEPAYTEAFF.